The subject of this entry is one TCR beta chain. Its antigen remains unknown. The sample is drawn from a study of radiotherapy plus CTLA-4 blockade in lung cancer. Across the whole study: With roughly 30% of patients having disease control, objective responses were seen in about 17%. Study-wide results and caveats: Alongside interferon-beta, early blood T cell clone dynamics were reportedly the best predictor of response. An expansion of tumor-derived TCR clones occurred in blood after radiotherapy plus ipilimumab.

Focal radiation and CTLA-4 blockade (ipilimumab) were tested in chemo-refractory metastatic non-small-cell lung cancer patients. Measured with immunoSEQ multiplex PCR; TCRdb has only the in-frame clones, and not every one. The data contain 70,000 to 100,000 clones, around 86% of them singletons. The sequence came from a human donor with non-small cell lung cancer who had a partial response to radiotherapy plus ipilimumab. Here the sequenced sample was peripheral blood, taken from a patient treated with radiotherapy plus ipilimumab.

CDR3 nucleotide sequence: TGTGCCAGCATGGGACTAGCGGGGACAGGGTACAATGAGCAGTTCTTC. Its protein product is CASMGLAGTGYNEQFF. This sequence joins TRBV2 and TRBJ2-1; 13 bases align to TRBD2. From germline, CDR1 is SNHLY and CDR2 FYNNEI. This CDR3 spans 16 amino acids. The V segment lost 7 bases and the J segment 4 bases; nucleotides outside the gene matches: 7. Variable domain in full (rest from reference TRBV2 and TRBJ2-1): EPEVTQTPSHQVTQMGQEVILRCVPISNHLYFYWYRQILGQKVEFLVSFYNNEISEKSEIFDDQFSVERPDGSNFTLKIRSTKLEDSAMYFCASMGLAGTGYNEQFFGPGTRLTVL.